The T cell receptor beta chain described here comes from a study of cytomegalovirus exposure and HLA in healthy donors. Germline CDR1 SEHNR, CDR2 FQNEAQ (reference sequence). Trimming took 6 bases from V and 4 from J; bases not matched to a gene: 8. This CDR3 is 15 amino acids long. Primers for the PCR totalled 60 Vbeta and 13 Jbeta. The repertoire was sequenced with immunoSEQ multiplex PCR; TCRdb's copy has only in-frame clones and lacks some. Of some 92,000 clones listed, about 81% were seen once; the top ten hold about a tenth. Sequencing was done on a sample of PBMCs. The chain recombines TRBV7-9 with TRBJ2-3, with TRBD1 matching over 9 bases. The TCR originated in a young man in good health and CMV-seropositive. CDR3 bases: TGTGCCAGCAGACCTGGACAGGGGCGGCCAGATACGCAGTATTTT. Encoded protein: CASRPGQGRPDTQYF.